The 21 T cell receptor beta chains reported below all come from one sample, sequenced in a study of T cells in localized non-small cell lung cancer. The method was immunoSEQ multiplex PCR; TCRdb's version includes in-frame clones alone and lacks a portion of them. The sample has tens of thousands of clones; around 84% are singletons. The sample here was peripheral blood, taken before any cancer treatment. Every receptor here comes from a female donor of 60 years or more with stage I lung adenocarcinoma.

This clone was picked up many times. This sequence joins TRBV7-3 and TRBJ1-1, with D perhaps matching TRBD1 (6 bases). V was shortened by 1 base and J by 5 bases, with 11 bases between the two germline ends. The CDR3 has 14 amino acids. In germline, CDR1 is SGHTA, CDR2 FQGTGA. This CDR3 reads CASSLNRVGTEAFF. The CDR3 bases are TGTGCCAGCAGCTTAAACAGGGTGGGGACTGAAGCTTTCTTT.

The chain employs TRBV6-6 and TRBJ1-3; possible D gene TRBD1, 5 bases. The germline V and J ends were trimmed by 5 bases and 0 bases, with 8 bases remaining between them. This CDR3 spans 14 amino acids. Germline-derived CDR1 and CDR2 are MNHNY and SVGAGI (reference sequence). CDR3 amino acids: CASSLQGSGNTIYF. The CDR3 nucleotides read TGTGCCAGCAGTCTCCAGGGCTCTGGAAACACCATATATTTT.

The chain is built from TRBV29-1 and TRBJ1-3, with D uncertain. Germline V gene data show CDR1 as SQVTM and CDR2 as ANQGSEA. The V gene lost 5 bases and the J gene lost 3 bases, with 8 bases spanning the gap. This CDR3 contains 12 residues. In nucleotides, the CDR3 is TGCAGCGTTCGCGAAGATGGAAACACCATATATTTT. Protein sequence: CSVREDGNTIYF.

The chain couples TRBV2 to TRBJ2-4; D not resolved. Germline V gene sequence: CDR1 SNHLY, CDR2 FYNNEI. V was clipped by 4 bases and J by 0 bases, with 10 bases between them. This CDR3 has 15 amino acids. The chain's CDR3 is CASSGAPRAKNIQYF. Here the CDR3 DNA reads TGTGCCAGCAGTGGGGCTCCAAGAGCCAAAAACATTCAGTACTTC.

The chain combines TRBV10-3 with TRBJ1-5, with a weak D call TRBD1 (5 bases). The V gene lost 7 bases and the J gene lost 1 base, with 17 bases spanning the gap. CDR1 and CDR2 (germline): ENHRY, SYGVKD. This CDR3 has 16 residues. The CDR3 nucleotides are TGTGCCATCATGGGCGCGCAGGGTTTAAGCAATCAGCCCCAGCATTTT. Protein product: CAIMGAQGLSNQPQHF.

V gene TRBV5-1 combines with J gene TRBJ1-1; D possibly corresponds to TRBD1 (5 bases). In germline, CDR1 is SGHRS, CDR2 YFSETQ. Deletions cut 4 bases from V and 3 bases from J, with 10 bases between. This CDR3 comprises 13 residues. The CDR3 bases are TGCGCCAGCAGCAGTGGGACCTACACTGAAGCTTTCTTT. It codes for CASSSGTYTEAFF.

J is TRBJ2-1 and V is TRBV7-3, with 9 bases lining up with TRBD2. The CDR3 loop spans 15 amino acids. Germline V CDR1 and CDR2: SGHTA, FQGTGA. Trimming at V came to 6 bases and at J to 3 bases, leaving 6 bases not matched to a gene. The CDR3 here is CASSSGLALYNEQFF. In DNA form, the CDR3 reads TGTGCCAGCAGTTCCGGACTAGCGCTCTACAATGAGCAGTTCTTC.

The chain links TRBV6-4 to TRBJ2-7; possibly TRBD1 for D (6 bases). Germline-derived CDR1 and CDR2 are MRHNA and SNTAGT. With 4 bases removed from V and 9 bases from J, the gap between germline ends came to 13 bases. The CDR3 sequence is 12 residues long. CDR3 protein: CASSGGGSSQYF. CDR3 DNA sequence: TGTGCCAGCAGTGGTGGGGGCTCCTCGCAGTACTTC.

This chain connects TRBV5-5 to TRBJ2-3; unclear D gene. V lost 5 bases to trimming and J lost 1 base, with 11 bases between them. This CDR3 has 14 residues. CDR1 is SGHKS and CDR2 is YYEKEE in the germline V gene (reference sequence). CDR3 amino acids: CASSPEWGTDTQYF. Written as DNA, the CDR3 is TGTGCCAGCAGTCCGGAGTGGGGCACAGATACGCAGTATTTT.

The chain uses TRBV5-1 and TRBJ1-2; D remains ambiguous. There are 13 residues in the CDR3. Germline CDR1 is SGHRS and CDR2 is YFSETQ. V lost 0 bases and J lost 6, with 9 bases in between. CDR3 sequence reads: CASSLAVADGYTF. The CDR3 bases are TGCGCCAGCAGCTTGGCCGTGGCGGATGGCTACACCTTC.

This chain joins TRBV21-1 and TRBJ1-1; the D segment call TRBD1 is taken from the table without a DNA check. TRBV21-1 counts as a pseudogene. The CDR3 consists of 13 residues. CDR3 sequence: CASSKPQQGRAFF. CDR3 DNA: TGTGCCAGCAGCAAACCCCAACAGGGGAGGGCTTTCTTT.

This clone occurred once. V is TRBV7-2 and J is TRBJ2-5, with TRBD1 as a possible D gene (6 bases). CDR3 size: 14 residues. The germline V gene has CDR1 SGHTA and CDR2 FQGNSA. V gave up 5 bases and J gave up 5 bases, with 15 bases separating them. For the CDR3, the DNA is TGTGCCAGCAGCCCCGGACAGCGCTGGGAGACCCAGTACTTC. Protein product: CASSPGQRWETQYF.

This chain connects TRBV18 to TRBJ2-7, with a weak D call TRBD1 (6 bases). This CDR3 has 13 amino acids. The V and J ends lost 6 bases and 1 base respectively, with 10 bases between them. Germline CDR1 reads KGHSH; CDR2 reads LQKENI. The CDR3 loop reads CASSLDRSYEQYF. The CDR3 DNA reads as TGTGCCAGCTCCCTTGACAGGTCCTACGAGCAGTACTTC.

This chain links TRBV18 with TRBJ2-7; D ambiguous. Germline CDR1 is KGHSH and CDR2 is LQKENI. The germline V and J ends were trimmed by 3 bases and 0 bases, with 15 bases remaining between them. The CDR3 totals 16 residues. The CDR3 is CASSPLFQAVSYEQYF. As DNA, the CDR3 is TGTGCCAGCTCACCTTTGTTTCAGGCGGTCTCCTACGAGCAGTACTTC. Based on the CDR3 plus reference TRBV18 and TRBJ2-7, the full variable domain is NAGVMQNPRHLVRRRGQEARLRCSPMKGHSHVYWYRQLPEEGLKFMVYLQKENIIDESGMPKERFSAEFPKEGPSILRIQQVVRGDSAAYFCASSPLFQAVSYEQYFGPGTRLTVT.

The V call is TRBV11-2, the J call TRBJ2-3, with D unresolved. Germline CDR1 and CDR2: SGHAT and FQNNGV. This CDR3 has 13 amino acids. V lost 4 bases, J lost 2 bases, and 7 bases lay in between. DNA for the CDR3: TGTGCCAGCAGCTCGCAAGTCACAGATACGCAGTATTTT. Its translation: CASSSQVTDTQYF.

The DNA of the CDR3 is TGTGCCAGCAGTGAAGTTCGGTCGGCTAATGAAAAACTGTTTTTT. This sequence encodes CASSEVRSANEKLFF. This chain links TRBV2 with TRBJ1-4; D gene uncertain. The V gene lost 1 base and the J gene lost 3 bases, with 9 bases spanning the gap. CDR1 and CDR2 (germline): SNHLY, FYNNEI. The length of the CDR3 is 15 residues.

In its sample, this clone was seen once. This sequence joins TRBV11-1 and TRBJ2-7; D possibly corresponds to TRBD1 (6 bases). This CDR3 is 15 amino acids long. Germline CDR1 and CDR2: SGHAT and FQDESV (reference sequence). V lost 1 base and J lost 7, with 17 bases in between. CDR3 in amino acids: CASSLEGPGAVEQYF. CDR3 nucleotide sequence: TGTGCCAGCAGCTTAGAAGGACCAGGGGCGGTAGAGCAGTACTTC. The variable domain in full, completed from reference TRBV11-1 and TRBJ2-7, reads EAEVAQSPRYKITEKSQAVAFWCDPISGHATLYWYRQILGQGPELLVQFQDESVVDDSQLPKDRFSAERLKGVDSTLKIQPAELGDSAMYLCASSLEGPGAVEQYFGPGTRLTVT.

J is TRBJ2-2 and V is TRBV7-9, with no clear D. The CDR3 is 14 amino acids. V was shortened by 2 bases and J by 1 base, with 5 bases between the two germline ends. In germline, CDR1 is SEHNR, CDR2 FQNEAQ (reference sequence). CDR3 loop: CASSLSGNTGELFF. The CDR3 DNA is TGTGCCAGCAGCTTAAGTGGGAACACCGGGGAGCTGTTTTTT.

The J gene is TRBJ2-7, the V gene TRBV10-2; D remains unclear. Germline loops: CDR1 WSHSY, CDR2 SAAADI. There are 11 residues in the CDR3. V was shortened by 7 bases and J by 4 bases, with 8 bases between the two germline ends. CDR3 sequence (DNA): TGCGCCAGCACCAGAGGATACGAGCAGTACTTC. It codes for CASTRGYEQYF.

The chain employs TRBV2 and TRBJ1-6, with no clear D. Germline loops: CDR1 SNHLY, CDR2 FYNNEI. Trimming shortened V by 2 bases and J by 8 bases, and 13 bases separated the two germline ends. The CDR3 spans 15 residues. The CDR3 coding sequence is TGTGCCAGCAGTGAACAAGGGATCCTTCATTCACCCCTCCACTTT. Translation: CASSEQGILHSPLHF.

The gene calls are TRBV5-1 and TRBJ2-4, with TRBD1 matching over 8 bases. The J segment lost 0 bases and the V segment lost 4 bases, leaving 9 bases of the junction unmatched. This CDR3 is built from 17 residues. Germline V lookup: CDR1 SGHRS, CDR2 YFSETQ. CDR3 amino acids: CASSGIQGGPAKNIQYF. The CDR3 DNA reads TGCGCCAGCAGCGGTATACAGGGGGGACCAGCCAAAAACATTCAGTACTTC.